The rows below give T cell receptor beta chains drawn from one sample of a study of T cells in Graves' hyperthyroidism and ophthalmopathy. MiXCR, run by TCRdb on the multiplex PCR reads, gives a single entry per CDR3 protein. The sample contains hundreds of thousands of distinct CDR3 sequences, 13% of which appear only once. Sequencing input: blood. All receptors come from a woman between 18 and 30 years old with Graves' hyperthyroidism. The CDR3 runs from the conserved cysteine through the conserved F or W.

J gene,V gene,CDR3 protein
TRBJ2-5,TRBV10-3,CAISDNQETQYF
TRBJ2-7,TRBV6-1,CASRPGLDSYEQYF
TRBJ1-2,TRBV3-1,CASSQDKRGYTF
TRBJ1-1,TRBV7-2,CASSHRDSSRGEAFF
TRBJ2-4,TRBV7-2,CATAREFQNIQYF
TRBJ2-3,TRBV7-9,CASSRPPSGGKGDTQYF
TRBJ2-1,TRBV4-2,CASSLLGLEAYNEQFF
TRBJ2-1,TRBV7-3,CASSLGLAGFYNEQFF
TRBJ1-1,TRBV7-2,CASSLGEDAEAFF
TRBJ2-1,TRBV7-2,CASSLALAGADEQFF
TRBJ2-2,TRBV27,CARFGTSGSGELFF
TRBJ1-1,TRBV28,CASSSFSDMNTEAFF
TRBJ2-1,TRBV7-9,CASFRGEPYNEQFF
TRBJ1-5,TRBV28,CASSVPRTGRPPQHF
TRBJ1-1,TRBV6-1,CASWFGGGTEAFF
TRBJ1-2,TRBV2,CASSEFEGTYGYTF
TRBJ2-1,TRBV20-1,CSARFRQGASNEQFF
TRBJ2-1,TRBV7-2,CASSPMPSGTGEQFF
TRBJ1-6,TRBV20-1,CSAPRDRGNSPLHF
TRBJ2-7,TRBV19,CASRDRESEQYF
TRBJ2-1,TRBV27,CASSFGTVKNEQFF
TRBJ2-7,TRBV28,CATESSRGTGFVEQYF
TRBJ2-3,TRBV4-1,CASSQDRTTDTQYF
TRBJ1-1,TRBV7-9,CASSPRTGKAEAFF
TRBJ2-3,TRBV28,CASSFRLTDTQYF
TRBJ2-2,TRBV5-4,CASSPTARNTGELFF
TRBJ1-2,TRBV19,CASSINGVDTYGYTF
TRBJ2-1,TRBV18,CASSPPGLGGNEQFF
TRBJ1-6,TRBV27,CASSFGSYSPLHF
TRBJ2-5,TRBV11-1,CASSLEGVRQETQYF
TRBJ1-5,TRBV19,CASSGPQGLSNQPQHF
TRBJ2-3,TRBV27,CASSPRRTGTDTQYF
TRBJ1-5,TRBV24-1,CATAARTGESNQPQHF
TRBJ2-5,TRBV5-8,CASSLGDRAQETQYF
TRBJ1-1,TRBV12-3/TRBV12-4,CASTRQAIPNTEAFF
TRBJ1-1,TRBV28,CASSPLTARAVSTEALF
TRBJ2-7,TRBV6-2/TRBV6-3,CASSYDSAPPYEQYF
TRBJ1-4,TRBV4-1,CASSQVNLPPGTWVLEKLFF
TRBJ2-1,TRBV9,CASSPGQANEQFF
TRBJ2-1,TRBV27,CASSLLWGEEQFF
TRBJ2-1,TRBV20-1,CSARESGGANEQFF
TRBJ2-1,TRBV7-3,CASSKDGFSYNEQFF
TRBJ2-7,TRBV6-2/TRBV6-3,CASSALWEQYF
TRBJ2-1,TRBV9,CASSVGRAQTADNEQFF
TRBJ1-1,TRBV12-3/TRBV12-4,CASSRSWQGDTEAFF
TRBJ1-2,TRBV20-1,CSAGQGKNYGYTF
TRBJ2-1,TRBV15,CATSSWTSGYNEQFF
TRBJ2-2,TRBV5-6,CASSQGDGELFF
TRBJ2-1,TRBV6-2/TRBV6-3,CASTLAGEQVRNEQFF
TRBJ2-7,TRBV9,CASSVDPGLGTGEQYF
TRBJ1-6,TRBV30,CAYRADYNSPLHF
TRBJ1-1,TRBV5-1,CASSQGTGNTEAFF
TRBJ2-3,TRBV2,CASSVGISTDTQYF
TRBJ2-1,TRBV6-5,CASSYRDSNEQFF
TRBJ2-6,TRBV2,CTSSGVASSDSGANVLTF
TRBJ2-7,TRBV6-7,CASSRRTSGPYEQYF
TRBJ2-7,TRBV5-1,CASSPSAGRNLYEQYF
TRBJ1-6,TRBV20-1,CSARDQRQNNSPLHF